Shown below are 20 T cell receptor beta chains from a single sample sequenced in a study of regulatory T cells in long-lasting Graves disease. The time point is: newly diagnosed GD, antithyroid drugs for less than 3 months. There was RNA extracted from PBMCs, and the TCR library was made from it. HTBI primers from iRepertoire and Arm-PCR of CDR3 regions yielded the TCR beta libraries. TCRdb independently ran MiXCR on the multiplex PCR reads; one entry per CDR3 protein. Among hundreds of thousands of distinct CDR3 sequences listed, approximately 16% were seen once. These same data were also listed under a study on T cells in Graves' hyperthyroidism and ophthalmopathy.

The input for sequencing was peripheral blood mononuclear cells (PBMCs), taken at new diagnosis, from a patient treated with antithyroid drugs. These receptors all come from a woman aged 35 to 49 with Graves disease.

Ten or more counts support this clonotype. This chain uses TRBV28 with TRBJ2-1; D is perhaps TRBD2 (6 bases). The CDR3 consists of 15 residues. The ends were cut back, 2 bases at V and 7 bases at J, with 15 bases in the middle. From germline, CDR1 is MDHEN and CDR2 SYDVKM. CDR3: CASSLGQGGWNEQFF. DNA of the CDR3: TGTGCCAGCAGTTTAGGCCAGGGAGGATGGAATGAGCAGTTCTTC.

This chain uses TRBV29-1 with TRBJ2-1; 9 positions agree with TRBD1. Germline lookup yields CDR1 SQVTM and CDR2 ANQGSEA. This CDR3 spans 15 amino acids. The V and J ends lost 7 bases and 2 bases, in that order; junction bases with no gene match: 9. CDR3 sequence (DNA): TGCAGCGCACCCGCCCGACAGGGGGCCTACAATGAGCAGTTCTTC. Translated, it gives CSAPARQGAYNEQFF.

The CDR3 region has the DNA TGTGCCAGCAGCTTAGTGGGGACAGAGGTATACGAGCAGTACTTC. Translated: CASSLVGTEVYEQYF. The chain is built from TRBV7-2 and TRBJ2-7; the match to TRBD1 covers 7 bases. CDR1 and CDR2 (germline): SGHTA, FQGNSA. The V segment lost 1 base and the J segment 4 bases; nucleotides outside the gene matches: 7. The CDR3 is 15 residues long. The variable domain in full, completed from reference TRBV7-2 and TRBJ2-7, reads GAGVSQSPSNKVTEKGKDVELRCDPISGHTALYWYRQSLGQGLEFLIYFQGNSAPDKSGLPSDRFSAERTGGSVSTLTIQRTQQEDSAVYLCASSLVGTEVYEQYFGPGTRLTVT.

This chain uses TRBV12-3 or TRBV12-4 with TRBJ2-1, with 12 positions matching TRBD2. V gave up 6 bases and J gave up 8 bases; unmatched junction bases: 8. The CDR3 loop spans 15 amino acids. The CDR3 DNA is TGTGCCAGCAGCCCGACTAGCGGGAGTGAGGATGAGCAGTTCTTC. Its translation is CASSPTSGSEDEQFF.

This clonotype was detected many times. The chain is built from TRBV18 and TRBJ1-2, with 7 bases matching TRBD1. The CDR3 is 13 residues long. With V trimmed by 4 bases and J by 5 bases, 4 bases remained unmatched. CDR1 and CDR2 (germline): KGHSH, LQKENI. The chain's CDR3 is CASSQGQLYGYTF. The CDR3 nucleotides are TGTGCCAGCTCACAGGGACAGCTTTATGGCTACACCTTC.

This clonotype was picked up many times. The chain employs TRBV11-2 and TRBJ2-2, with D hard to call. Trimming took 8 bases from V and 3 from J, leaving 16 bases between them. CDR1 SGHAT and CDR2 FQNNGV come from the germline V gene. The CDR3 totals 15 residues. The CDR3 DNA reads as TGTGCCAGCGGAATTGGCGGTACCTACACCGGGGAGCTGTTTTTT. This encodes CASGIGGTYTGELFF.

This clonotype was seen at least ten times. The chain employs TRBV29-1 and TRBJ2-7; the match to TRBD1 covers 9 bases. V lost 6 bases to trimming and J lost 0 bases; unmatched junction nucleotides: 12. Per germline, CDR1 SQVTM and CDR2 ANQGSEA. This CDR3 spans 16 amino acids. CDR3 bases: TGCAGCGTGCAAGTACAGGGGGCGGACAGCTCCTACGAGCAGTACTTC. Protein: CSVQVQGADSSYEQYF.

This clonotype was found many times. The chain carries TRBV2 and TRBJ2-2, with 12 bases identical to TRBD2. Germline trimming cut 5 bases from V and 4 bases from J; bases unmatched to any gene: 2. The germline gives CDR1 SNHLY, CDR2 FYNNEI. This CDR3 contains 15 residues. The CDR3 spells CASSTSGRFTGELFF. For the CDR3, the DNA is TGTGCCAGCAGTACTAGCGGGAGGTTCACCGGGGAGCTGTTTTTT.

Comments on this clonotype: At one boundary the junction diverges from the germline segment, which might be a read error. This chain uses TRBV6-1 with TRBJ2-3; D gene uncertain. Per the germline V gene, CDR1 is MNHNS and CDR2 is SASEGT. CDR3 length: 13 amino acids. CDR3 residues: CASSPTATHTQYF. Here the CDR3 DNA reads TGTGCCAGCAGCCCGACCGCCACACATACGCAGTATTTT.

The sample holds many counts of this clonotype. CDR3 region: CASSLGRVRLDEQYF. In DNA form, the CDR3 reads TGTGCCAGCAGCTTAGGGAGGGTCCGCCTGGACGAGCAGTACTTC. The chain recombines TRBV7-9 with TRBJ2-7; D possibly corresponds to TRBD2 (6 bases). Germline lookup yields CDR1 SEHNR and CDR2 FQNEAQ (reference sequence). V lost 1 base to trimming and J lost 5 bases, with 15 bases between them. CDR3 length: 15 residues.

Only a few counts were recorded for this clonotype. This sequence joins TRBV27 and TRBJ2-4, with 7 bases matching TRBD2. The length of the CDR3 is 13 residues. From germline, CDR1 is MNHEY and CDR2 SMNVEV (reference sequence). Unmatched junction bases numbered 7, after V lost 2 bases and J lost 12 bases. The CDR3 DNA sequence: TGTGCCAGCAGTTTAGCGGGAGAACCCACTCAGTACTTC. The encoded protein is CASSLAGEPTQYF.

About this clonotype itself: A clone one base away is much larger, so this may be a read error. DNA of the CDR3: TGTGCCACCAGCAGAGATGACAGGTCTTCCAATGAGCAGTTCTTC. Residues: CATSRDDRSSNEQFF. The genes are TRBV15 and TRBJ2-1; TRBD1 might be the D (6 bases). This CDR3 is built from 15 residues. Per the germline V gene, CDR1 is LNHNV and CDR2 is YYDKDF (reference sequence). Trimming stripped 0 bases from V and 6 bases from J, with 12 bases between.

CDR3 protein: CSARETRGRLSPLHF. CDR3 DNA: TGCAGTGCTAGAGAAACCAGGGGGAGGTTATCACCCCTCCACTTT. This chain links TRBV20-1 with TRBJ1-6, with 7 bases identical to TRBD1. Per germline, CDR1 DFQATT and CDR2 SNEGSKA (reference sequence). The CDR3 has 15 residues. After removal of 0 bases from V and 10 bases from J, the junction contained 9 bases not matched to a gene.

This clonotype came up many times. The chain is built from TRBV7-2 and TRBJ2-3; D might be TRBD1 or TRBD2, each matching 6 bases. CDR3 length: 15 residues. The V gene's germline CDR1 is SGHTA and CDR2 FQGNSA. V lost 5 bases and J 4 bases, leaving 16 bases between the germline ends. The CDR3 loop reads CASSLGLGGADTQYF. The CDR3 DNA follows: TGTGCCAGCAGCCTCGGACTCGGGGGCGCAGATACGCAGTATTTT.

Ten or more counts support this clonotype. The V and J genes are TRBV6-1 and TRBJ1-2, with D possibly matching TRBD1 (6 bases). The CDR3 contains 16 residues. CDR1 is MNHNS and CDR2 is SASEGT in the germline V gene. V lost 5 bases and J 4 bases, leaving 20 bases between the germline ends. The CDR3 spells CASSQTPGVKIYGYTF. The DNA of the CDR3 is TGTGCCAGCAGTCAAACCCCAGGGGTGAAGATCTATGGCTACACCTTC.

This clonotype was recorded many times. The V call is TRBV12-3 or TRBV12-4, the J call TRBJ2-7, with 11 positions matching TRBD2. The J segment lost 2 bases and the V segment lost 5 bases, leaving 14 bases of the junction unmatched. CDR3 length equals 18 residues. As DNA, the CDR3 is TGTGCCAGCAGTCTAGGTGAAACTAGCGGGAGCCGTACCTACGAGCAGTACTTC. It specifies CASSLGETSGSRTYEQYF.

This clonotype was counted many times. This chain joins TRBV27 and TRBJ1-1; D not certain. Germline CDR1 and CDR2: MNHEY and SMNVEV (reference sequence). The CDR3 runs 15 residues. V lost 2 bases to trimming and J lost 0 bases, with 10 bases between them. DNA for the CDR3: TGTGCCAGCAGTTTACGGAGGTTCTTGAACACTGAAGCTTTCTTT. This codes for CASSLRRFLNTEAFF.

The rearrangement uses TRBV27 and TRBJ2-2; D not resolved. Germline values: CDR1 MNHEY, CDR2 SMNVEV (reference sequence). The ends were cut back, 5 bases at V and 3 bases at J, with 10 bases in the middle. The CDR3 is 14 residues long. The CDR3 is CASSKRLDTGELFF. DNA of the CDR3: TGTGCCAGCAGTAAGAGACTGGACACCGGGGAGCTGTTTTTT.

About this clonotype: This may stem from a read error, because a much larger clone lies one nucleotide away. CDR3 sequence reads: CASSSPGGGGEETQYF. The CDR3 nucleotides are TGTGCCAGCAGTTCGCCCGGCGGAGGAGGGGAAGAGACCCAGTACTTC. The chain couples TRBV28 to TRBJ2-5; D may be TRBD2 (6 bases). CDR1 MDHEN and CDR2 SYDVKM come from the germline V gene. Trimming left V 4 bases short and J 3 bases short, with 18 bases between. This CDR3 is built from 16 residues. Combining the CDR3 with reference TRBV28 and TRBJ2-5 gives the whole variable domain DVKVTQSSRYLVKRTGEKVFLECVQDMDHENMFWYRQDPGLGLRLIYFSYDVKMKEKGDIPEGYSVSREKKERFSLILESASTNQTSMYLCASSSPGGGGEETQYFGPGTRLLVL.

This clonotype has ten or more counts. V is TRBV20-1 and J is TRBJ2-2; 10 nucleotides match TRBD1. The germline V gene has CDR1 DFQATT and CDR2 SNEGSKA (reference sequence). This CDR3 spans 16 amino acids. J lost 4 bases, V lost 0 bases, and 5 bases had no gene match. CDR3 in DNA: TGCAGTGCTAGAGATCATGGGACAGGGGTCACCGGGGAGCTGTTTTTT. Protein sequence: CSARDHGTGVTGELFF.